These 11 T cell receptor beta chains were all obtained from the same sample, sequenced in a study of T cell repertoires in cytomegalovirus infection. TCRdb used MiXCR to reprocess the reads, holding one entry per CDR3 protein. There are 110,000 to 150,000 distinct CDR3 sequences in the sample; under 8% occur only once, and roughly 17% lies in the top ten. Material for sequencing was PBMCs. The receptors shown here come from a human donor in good health (CMV status not recorded). Some clones in this sample may be carry-over from other donors' samples.

This clonotype occurred a few times. The rearrangement uses TRBV12-3 or TRBV12-4 and TRBJ1-5; tentative D call: TRBD1 (6 bases). Trimming stripped 5 bases from V and 7 bases from J, with 15 bases between. The CDR3 spans 14 residues. CDR3 in amino acids: CASSPGGRGQPQHF. CDR3 in DNA: TGTGCCAGCAGTCCGGGGGGGCGTGGACAGCCCCAGCATTTT.

This clonotype has ten or more counts. The chain combines TRBV7-2 with TRBJ2-1; 9 bases are a match to TRBD2. The V gene end was trimmed by 8 bases and the J gene end by 1 base; junction bases not matched to a gene: 12. CDR1 SGHTA and CDR2 FQGNSA come from the germline V gene. CDR3 length: 17 residues. The CDR3 DNA is TGTGCCAGCCGGGGGAGTAGCGGGGGTAAATCCTACAATGAGCAGTTCTTC. Its translation: CASRGSSGGKSYNEQFF.

V and J are TRBV19 and TRBJ2-5, with a weak D call TRBD1 (6 bases). CDR1 is LNHDA and CDR2 is SQIVND in the germline V gene (reference sequence). This CDR3 is 13 amino acids long. The V end lost 4 bases, the J end lost 2 bases, and 8 bases lay between the germline ends. The DNA for the CDR3 is TGTGCCAGTAGTAAGGACAGACAAGAGACCCAGTACTTC. Its protein product is CASSKDRQETQYF.

This clonotype was picked up a small number of times. J is TRBJ2-1 and V is TRBV20-1; TRBD2 matches 10 bases. The CDR3 is 17 amino acids. The germline CDR1 and CDR2 sequences are DFQATT and SNEGSKA (reference sequence). With 2 bases clipped from V and 6 bases from J, the junction kept 13 bases outside the gene matches. CDR3 coding DNA: TGCAGTGCTAGAACCCCTAGCGGGGGTGTTAGGATCAATGAGCAGTTCTTC. Its translation: CSARTPSGGVRINEQFF.

This clonotype was recorded many times. The chain carries TRBV7-2 and TRBJ1-1; 7 bases map to TRBD1. This CDR3 region has 16 residues. Trimming at V came to 5 bases and at J to 4 bases, leaving 13 bases not matched to a gene. CDR1 and CDR2 (germline): SGHTA, FQGNSA. CDR3 bases: TGTGCCAGCAGCCCACGGAGAACAGGGGTGTTCACTGAAGCTTTCTTT. Its protein is CASSPRRTGVFTEAFF.

In this sample, this clonotype turned up many times. This chain connects TRBV7-8 to TRBJ2-1, with D possibly being TRBD1 (6 bases). The CDR3 has 16 residues. Germline assignment: CDR1 SGHVS and CDR2 FQNEAQ. V gave up 1 base and J gave up 3 bases, with 13 bases separating them. This CDR3 is CASSLGQDRYYNEQFF. CDR3 coding DNA: TGTGCCAGCAGCTTAGGGCAGGACAGATACTACAATGAGCAGTTCTTC.

The CDR3 sequence is CASSLRLQNNEQFF. CDR3 bases: TGCGCCAGCAGCCTCCGCCTACAGAACAATGAGCAGTTCTTC. V usage is TRBV5-1 and J usage is TRBJ2-1; D not certain. The CDR3 consists of 14 residues. Germline V gives CDR1 SGHRS, CDR2 YFSETQ. V shed 4 bases and J shed 5 bases, with 13 bases lying between them.

V is TRBV9 and J is TRBJ2-3; no clear D gene. The V gene's germline CDR1 is SGDLS and CDR2 YYNGEE. Trimming took off 3 bases at V and 4 bases at J, with 6 bases between the two ends. This CDR3 is built from 12 residues. CDR3 amino acids: CASSGMADTQYF. The CDR3 DNA reads as TGTGCCAGCAGCGGTATGGCAGATACGCAGTATTTT. Complete variable domain (other parts from reference TRBV9 and TRBJ2-3): DSGVTQTPKHLITATGQRVTLRCSPRSGDLSVYWYQQSLDQGLQFLIQYYNGEERAKGNILERFSAQQFPDLHSELNLSSLELGDSALYFCASSGMADTQYFGPGTRLTVL.

In this sample, this clonotype turned up many times. The V and J genes are TRBV7-9 and TRBJ1-5; maybe TRBD1 (6 bases). Germline CDR1 and CDR2: SEHNR and FQNEAQ (reference sequence). CDR3 length equals 14 residues. V gave up 1 base and J gave up 10 bases, with 14 bases separating them. CDR3 region: CASSLDQGISPQHF. In DNA, the CDR3 is TGTGCCAGCAGCTTAGACCAGGGGATCAGCCCCCAGCATTTT.

In its sample, this clonotype was seen many times. The J gene is TRBJ1-5, the V gene TRBV6-1; no clear D. The V gene's germline CDR1 is MNHNS and CDR2 SASEGT. V gave up 8 bases and J gave up 3 bases, with 23 bases separating them. The CDR3 extends over 17 amino acids. The CDR3 DNA follows: TGTGCCAGCCGCTTGGTGATGAGTCGGGTTTTCAATCAGCCCCAGCATTTT. Translated, it gives CASRLVMSRVFNQPQHF.

This clonotype turned up a few times. The rearrangement joins TRBV6-2 or TRBV6-3 to TRBJ2-2; unclear D gene. CDR1 and CDR2 (germline): MNHEY, SVGEGT. V was shortened by 5 bases and J by 8 bases, with 6 bases between the two germline ends. The CDR3 consists of 11 residues. CDR3 bases: TGTGCCAGCAGTACTATTGGGGAGCTGTTTTTT. Amino acid sequence: CASSTIGELFF.